The 20 T cell receptor beta chains below were found in one sample sequenced in a study of blood T cell repertoires in COVID-19. Sequenced by immunoSEQ multiplex PCR; TCRdb stores in-frame clones only, minus some. The data hold fewer than 75,000 clones, with roughly nine tenths observed a single time. The source material was peripheral blood. These receptors originate from a human donor in a cohort sampled during active COVID-19.

This chain connects TRBV19 to TRBJ2-7; D remains unclear. Trimming removed 2 bases at V and 0 bases at J, with 11 bases between. This CDR3 spans 15 amino acids. Germline V gene lookup returns CDR1 LNHDA and CDR2 SQIVND (reference sequence). As DNA, the CDR3 is TGTGCCAGTAGTATACGCCCACAGAGCTCCTACGAGCAGTACTTC. It codes for CASSIRPQSSYEQYF.

The chain combines TRBV9 with TRBJ2-1; the D gene is possibly TRBD1 (6 bases). The V gene lost 2 bases and the J gene lost 4 bases, with 16 bases spanning the gap. The CDR3 is 16 residues long. The germline gives CDR1 SGDLS, CDR2 YYNGEE. The DNA for the CDR3 is TGTGCCAGCAGCGTGGGGGCTAGCCCTGGGTACAATGAGCAGTTCTTC. It encodes CASSVGASPGYNEQFF.

The chain carries TRBV28 and TRBJ2-7, with 11 bases aligning to TRBD2. The CDR3 extends over 13 amino acids. The V gene end was trimmed by 8 bases and the J gene end by 6 bases; junction bases not matched to a gene: 6. The germline V gene has CDR1 MDHEN and CDR2 SYDVKM. CDR3 in DNA: TGTGCCAGCGTAGCGGGAGGGCGGGCCGAGCAGTACTTC. It specifies CASVAGGRAEQYF. Using reference TRBV28 and TRBJ2-7 for the parts outside the CDR3, the full variable domain is DVKVTQSSRYLVKRTGEKVFLECVQDMDHENMFWYRQDPGLGLRLIYFSYDVKMKEKGDIPEGYSVSREKKERFSLILESASTNQTSMYLCASVAGGRAEQYFGPGTRLTVT.

This rearrangement joins TRBV5-4 to TRBJ2-2, with D possibly TRBD2 on 6 matching bases. V lost 5 bases to trimming and J lost 0 bases, with 11 bases between them. Germline V CDR1 and CDR2: SGHNT, YYREEE (reference sequence). The CDR3 spans 15 residues. DNA for the CDR3: TGTGCCAGCAGACTCGGGGGACCGAACACCGGGGAGCTGTTTTTT. This translates into CASRLGGPNTGELFF.

The rearrangement joins TRBV3-1 (or the pseudogene TRBV3-2) to TRBJ1-1, with D perhaps TRBD1 (5 bases). V was shortened by 1 base and J by 0 bases, with 9 bases between the two germline ends. This CDR3 contains 15 residues. The germline CDR1 and CDR2 sequences are LGHDT and YNNKEL (reference sequence). The CDR3 loop reads CASSQAPGMNTEAFF. The CDR3 DNA sequence: TGTGCCAGCAGCCAAGCTCCAGGGATGAACACTGAAGCTTTCTTT.

The chain couples TRBV9 to TRBJ2-1, with 9 bases identical to TRBD2. There are 16 residues in the CDR3. V trimming: 4 bases; J trimming: 5 bases; junction bases outside the gene matches: 10. Germline CDR1 and CDR2: SGDLS and YYNGEE. The CDR3, as DNA: TGTGCCAGCAGCCCCCGGACTAGCGAACGGAACAATGAGCAGTTCTTC. Translation gives CASSPRTSERNNEQFF.

The rearrangement uses TRBV9 and TRBJ2-7, with TRBD2 matching over 13 bases. Germline V lookup: CDR1 SGDLS, CDR2 YYNGEE. The CDR3 runs 16 residues. Germline trimming cut 3 bases from V and 4 bases from J; bases unmatched to any gene: 7. This chain's CDR3 is CASSGGTSGMSYEQYF. The CDR3 DNA reads as TGTGCCAGCAGCGGAGGGACTAGCGGGATGAGTTACGAGCAGTACTTC.

J is TRBJ2-3 and V is TRBV2; maybe TRBD1 (6 bases). The CDR3 contains 14 residues. From germline, CDR1 is SNHLY and CDR2 FYNNEI. Trimming took 2 bases from V and 3 from J, leaving 9 bases between them. Written as DNA, the CDR3 is TGTGCCAGCAGTGAATTCAGGGGAACAGATACGCAGTATTTT. Amino acid sequence: CASSEFRGTDTQYF.

Here the CDR3 DNA reads TGTGCCAGCAGTGTACTAGCGGGGACCTACAATGAGCAGTTCTTC. It translates to CASSVLAGTYNEQFF. The chain carries TRBV6-4 and TRBJ2-1, with 10 bases matching TRBD2. The ends lost 4 bases at V and 2 bases at J; junction bases unmatched: 2. The CDR3 has 15 residues. Germline assignment: CDR1 MRHNA and CDR2 SNTAGT.

This rearrangement joins TRBV11-3 to TRBJ2-1; 7 bases match TRBD1. CDR1 is SGHNT and CDR2 is YENEEA in the germline V gene. The CDR3 has 15 amino acids. Germline trimming cut 1 base from V and 8 bases from J; bases unmatched to any gene: 8. The CDR3 bases are TGTGCCAGCAGCTTAGCCGACCAGGGGGTCGATGAGCAGTTCTTC. Translated, it gives CASSLADQGVDEQFF.

This sequence joins TRBV19 and TRBJ2-2; 8 bases match TRBD1. The CDR3 sequence is 14 residues long. Looked up from germline, CDR1 is LNHDA and CDR2 is SQIVND (reference sequence). V was pared by 6 bases and J by 4 bases, with 4 bases of the junction left unmatched. The CDR3 here is CASRTGEVTGELFF. The CDR3 DNA reads as TGTGCCAGTAGGACAGGGGAGGTCACCGGGGAGCTGTTTTTT.

The CDR3: CASRGSGLAGGPSYNEQFF. CDR3 DNA: TGTGCCAGCAGGGGATCAGGCCTAGCGGGAGGGCCCTCCTACAATGAGCAGTTCTTC. The chain joins TRBV13 to TRBJ2-1; 12 bases are a match to TRBD2. This CDR3 comprises 19 residues. V gave up 6 bases and J gave up 0 bases; unmatched junction bases: 12. CDR1 and CDR2 (germline): PRHDT, FYEKMQ (reference sequence).

The chain is built from TRBV5-4 and TRBJ1-5; D perhaps matches TRBD1 (5 bases). Trimming shortened V by 0 bases and J by 7 bases, and 11 bases separated the two germline ends. CDR1 SGHNT and CDR2 YYREEE come from the germline V gene (reference sequence). CDR3 size: 14 residues. The CDR3 sequence: CASSLGGREQPQHF. CDR3 nucleotide sequence: TGTGCCAGCAGCTTGGGCGGCAGGGAACAGCCCCAGCATTTT.

The rearrangement uses TRBV27 and TRBJ2-5; 8 nucleotides match TRBD2. This CDR3 comprises 16 residues. V gave up 5 bases and J gave up 4 bases; unmatched junction bases: 12. Germline-derived CDR1 and CDR2 are MNHEY and SMNVEV (reference sequence). CDR3 bases: TGTGCCAGCAGTCTAACCGGACTAGCCCCTGGAGAGACCCAGTACTTC. It is translated as CASSLTGLAPGETQYF.

This clone is a singleton in its sample. The chain couples TRBV29-1 to TRBJ2-3, with 10 nucleotides matching TRBD2. This CDR3 has 16 residues. The J segment lost 3 bases and the V segment lost 3 bases, leaving 9 bases of the junction unmatched. Germline loops: CDR1 SQVTM, CDR2 ANQGSEA. The CDR3 spells CSVDGTSVGSTDTQYF. CDR3 DNA sequence: TGCAGCGTTGATGGGACTAGCGTAGGTTCAACAGATACGCAGTATTTT.

Only one count was recorded for this clone. This sequence joins TRBV29-1 and TRBJ2-3; a possible D gene is TRBD2 (5 bases). CDR3 length equals 15 residues. The ends were cut back, 0 bases at V and 4 bases at J, with 14 bases in the middle. Germline loops: CDR1 SQVTM, CDR2 ANQGSEA. The CDR3, as DNA: TGCAGCGTTGAAGAGAGGGCCGTCTCCCCAGATACGCAGTATTTT. Protein product: CSVEERAVSPDTQYF.

The chain links TRBV29-1 to TRBJ2-3; D perhaps matches TRBD1 (6 bases). CDR1 and CDR2 from the germline V gene are SQVTM and ANQGSEA. The ends were cut back, 7 bases at V and 8 bases at J, with 16 bases in the middle. There are 12 residues in the CDR3. In nucleotides, the CDR3 is TGCAGCGCCCTGGACAGTTTTGTTACGCAGTATTTT. Its translation: CSALDSFVTQYF.

This clone was counted once. The chain recombines TRBV9 with TRBJ2-3, with TRBD1 matching over 11 bases. The germline gives CDR1 SGDLS, CDR2 YYNGEE. The V gene end was trimmed by 0 bases and the J gene end by 5 bases; junction bases not matched to a gene: 5. The CDR3 has 16 residues. CDR3 sequence reads: CASSVAGQGAEDTQYF. The CDR3 bases are TGTGCCAGCAGCGTAGCCGGACAGGGGGCAGAAGATACGCAGTATTTT.

This chain uses TRBV11-3 with TRBJ2-2, with a possible D match to TRBD1 (5 bases). Trimming cost V 3 bases and J 6 bases, with 8 bases left between them. Germline V CDR1 and CDR2: SGHNT, YENEEA. The length of the CDR3 is 13 residues. The CDR3 DNA sequence: TGTGCCAGCAGCTTCAGGGATCCCGGGGAGCTGTTTTTT. Its translation: CASSFRDPGELFF.

This clone was recorded once. This rearrangement joins TRBV28 to TRBJ2-5, with D perhaps TRBD2 (5 bases). The V end was cut by 6 bases, the J end by 5 bases, with 13 bases between. This CDR3 spans 13 amino acids. Germline CDR1 is MDHEN and CDR2 is SYDVKM. CDR3 sequence reads: CASSLTGGETQYF. CDR3 DNA sequence: TGTGCCAGCAGCCTTACGGGCGGGGAGACCCAGTACTTC. The full variable domain, in which reference TRBV28 and TRBJ2-5 provide the parts outside the CDR3, is DVKVTQSSRYLVKRTGEKVFLECVQDMDHENMFWYRQDPGLGLRLIYFSYDVKMKEKGDIPEGYSVSREKKERFSLILESASTNQTSMYLCASSLTGGETQYFGPGTRLLVL.